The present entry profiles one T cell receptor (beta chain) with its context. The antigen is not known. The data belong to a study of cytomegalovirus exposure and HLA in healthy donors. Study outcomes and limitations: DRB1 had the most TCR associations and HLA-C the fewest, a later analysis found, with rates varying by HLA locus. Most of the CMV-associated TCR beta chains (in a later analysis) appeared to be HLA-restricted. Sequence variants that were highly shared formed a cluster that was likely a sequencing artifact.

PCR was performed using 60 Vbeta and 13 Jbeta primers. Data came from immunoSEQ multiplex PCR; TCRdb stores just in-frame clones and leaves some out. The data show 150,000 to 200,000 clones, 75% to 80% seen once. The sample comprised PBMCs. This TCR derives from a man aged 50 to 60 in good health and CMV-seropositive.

CDR3 residues: CASRRGMGGADTQYF. The CDR3 DNA sequence: TGTGCCAGCAGACGGGGCATGGGGGGGGCAGATACGCAGTATTTT. The chain carries TRBV2 and TRBJ2-3, with TRBD2 identical over 7 bases. Germline CDR1 SNHLY, CDR2 FYNNEI. This CDR3 contains 15 residues. The V and J ends lost 6 bases and 4 bases, in that order; junction bases with no gene match: 10.